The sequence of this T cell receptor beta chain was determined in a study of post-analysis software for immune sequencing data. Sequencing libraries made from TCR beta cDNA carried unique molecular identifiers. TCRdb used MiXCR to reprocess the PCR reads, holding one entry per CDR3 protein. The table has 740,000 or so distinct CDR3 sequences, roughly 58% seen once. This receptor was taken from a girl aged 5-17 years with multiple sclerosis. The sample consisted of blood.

The CDR3 sequence is CASKDRATYEQYF. In DNA form, the CDR3 reads TGTGCCAGCAAAGACAGGGCCACCTACGAGCAGTACTTC. This rearrangement joins TRBV4-2 to TRBJ2-7; 7 bases are shared with TRBD1. The germline CDR1 and CDR2 sequences are LGHNA and YNFKEQ. CDR3 size: 13 residues. V gave up 7 bases and J gave up 2 bases; unmatched junction bases: 5.